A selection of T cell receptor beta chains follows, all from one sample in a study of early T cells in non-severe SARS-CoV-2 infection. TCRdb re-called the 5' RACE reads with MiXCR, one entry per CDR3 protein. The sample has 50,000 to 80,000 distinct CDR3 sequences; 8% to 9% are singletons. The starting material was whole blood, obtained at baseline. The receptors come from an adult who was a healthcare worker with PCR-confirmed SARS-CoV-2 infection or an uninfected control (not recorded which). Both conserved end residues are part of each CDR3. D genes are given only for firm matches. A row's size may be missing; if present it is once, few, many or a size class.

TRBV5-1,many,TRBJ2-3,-,CASSATGKGTDTQYF,TGCGCCAGCAGCGCAACAGGGAAGGGCACAGATACGCAGTATTTT
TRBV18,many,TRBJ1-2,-,CASSPDLVGGYTF,TGTGCCAGCTCGCCGGATCTCGTAGGAGGCTACACCTTC
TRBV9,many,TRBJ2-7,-,CASSPVVGSGYRNEQYF,TGTGCCAGCAGCCCCGTGGTAGGGTCAGGGTATAGGAACGAGCAGTACTTC
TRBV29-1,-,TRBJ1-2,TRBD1,CSVETGGNYGYTF,TGCAGCGTTGAAACAGGGGGTAACTATGGCTACACCTTC
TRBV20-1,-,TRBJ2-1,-,CSASILAGGSNEQFF,TGCAGTGCTAGTATACTAGCAGGAGGGTCGAATGAGCAGTTCTTC
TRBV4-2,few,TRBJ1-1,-,CASSQGRFRANTEAFF,TGTGCCAGCAGTCAAGGGCGCTTCAGGGCGAACACTGAAGCTTTCTTT
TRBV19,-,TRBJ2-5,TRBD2,CASSNAGEDPQYF,TGTGCCAGTAGCAACGCGGGAGAAGACCCCCAGTACTTC
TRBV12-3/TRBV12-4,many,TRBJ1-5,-,CASRLSGSNQPQHF,TGTGCCAGCAGGTTATCGGGTAGCAATCAGCCCCAGCATTTT
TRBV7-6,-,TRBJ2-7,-,CASSLMGGGAYEQYF,TGTGCCAGCAGCTTAATGGGCGGCGGGGCCTACGAGCAGTACTTC
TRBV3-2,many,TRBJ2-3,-,CASSQPGTDKTDTQYF,TGTGCCAGCAGCCAACCCGGGACAGATAAGACAGATACGCAGTATTTT
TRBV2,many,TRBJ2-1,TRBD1,CASSTDRGAYNEQFF,TGTGCCAGCAGTACAGACAGGGGCGCCTACAATGAGCAGTTCTTC
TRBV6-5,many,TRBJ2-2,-,CASSYALGGTNTGELFF,TGTGCCAGCAGTTACGCCCTTGGGGGGACCAACACCGGGGAGCTGTTTTTT
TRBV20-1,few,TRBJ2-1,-,CSARGDSAYNEQFF,TGCAGTGCTAGAGGAGACAGTGCCTACAATGAGCAGTTCTTC
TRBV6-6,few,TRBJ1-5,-,CASSLLGYSNQPQHF,TGTGCCAGCAGTCTTCTGGGATATAGCAATCAGCCCCAGCATTTT
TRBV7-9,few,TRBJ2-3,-,CASSLSYDTQYF,TGTGCCAGCAGCTTATCTTACGATACGCAGTATTTT
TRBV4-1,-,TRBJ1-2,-,CASSQEGRRYGYTF,TGCGCCAGCAGCCAAGAGGGACGGCGCTATGGCTACACCTTC
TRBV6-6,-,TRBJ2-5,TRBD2,CASSFGEGWQETQYF,TGTGCCAGCAGTTTCGGGGAGGGTTGGCAAGAGACCCAGTACTTC
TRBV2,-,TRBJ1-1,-,CATATEGDTEAFF,TGTGCCACCGCGACGGAGGGGGACACTGAAGCTTTCTTT